The rows below give T cell receptor beta chains drawn from one sample of a study of shared clonotypes between healthy human individuals. Some clones are missing from TCRdb's copy, which holds only in-frame ones; the method was immunoSEQ multiplex PCR. The sample records 2 million to 2.5 million clones, approximately 96% being singletons. The sequencing input was naive CD4+ T cells sorted from blood. These TCRs come from a man in his late teens or twenties in good health. CDR3s include the opening cysteine and the closing phenylalanine or tryptophan. D genes are given only for firm matches. Rows give clone size only sometimes, using once, few, many, or a class for an expanded clone.

j_gene	d_gene	v_gene	abundance	CDR3nt	CDR3aa
TRBJ2-2	.	TRBV6-5	few	TGTGCCAGCAGCGGGGTGGCCGGGGAGCTGTTTTTT	CASSGVAGELFF
TRBJ2-7	TRBD2	TRBV14	.	TGTGCCAGCAGCCAAACCCCTAGCGGGAGGGTCAGCGAGCAGTACTTC	CASSQTPSGRVSEQYF
TRBJ2-1	TRBD2	TRBV5-1	.	TGCGCCAGCAGCTACGGCGCCGGGACTAGCGGAGCCAATGAGCAGTTCTTC	CASSYGAGTSGANEQFF
TRBJ1-2	.	TRBV27	.	TGTGCCAGCAGTTTATCGAAGGCGGTAGGCTACACCTTC	CASSLSKAVGYTF
TRBJ2-7	.	TRBV11-2	once	TGTGCCAGCAGCTTAGCCAGTTCCGGTACAACAGGAATGTTGCTTGGGCAGTACTTC	CASSLASSGTTGMLLGQYF
TRBJ1-2	.	TRBV5-4	.	TGTGCCAGCAGCTTGGTGGGCAGGAAAGTTCGGGGCTACACCTTC	CASSLVGRKVRGYTF
TRBJ2-1	.	TRBV2	.	TGTGCCAGCAGGGGTGGGACAGGGACTAGGGATGAGCAGTTCTTC	CASRGGTGTRDEQFF
TRBJ2-7	TRBD1	TRBV11-2	.	TGTGCCAGCAGCTCACGGGACAGACTGGGCTACGAGCAGTACTTC	CASSSRDRLGYEQYF
TRBJ2-3	TRBD2	TRBV6-5	.	TGTGCCAGCAGAATATTGACTAGCGGCACAGATACGCAGTATTTT	CASRILTSGTDTQYF
TRBJ2-1	TRBD1	TRBV7-9	.	TGTGCCAGCAGCTTGACAGGGGATGAGCAGTTCTTC	CASSLTGDEQFF
TRBJ2-3	.	TRBV30	.	TGTGCCTGGAGTTCCCCCCCATTTAGCACAGATACGCAGTATTTT	CAWSSPPFSTDTQYF
TRBJ2-1	.	TRBV2	.	TGTGCCAGCAGACCCCCACGGGACAATGAGCAGTTCTTC	CASRPPRDNEQFF
TRBJ2-5	TRBD2	TRBV28	.	TGTGCCAGCGTGGGACTAGCTAGTGAGACCCAGTACTTC	CASVGLASETQYF
TRBJ2-1	.	TRBV5-1	.	TGCGCCAGCAGCATTTCCAATGAGCAGTTCTTC	CASSISNEQFF
TRBJ1-2	TRBD1	TRBV29-1	.	TGCAGCGTAGATATAACAGGGGCCAACTATGGCTACACCTTC	CSVDITGANYGYTF
TRBJ1-3	.	TRBV7-2	.	TGTGCCAGCAGTACTGGGGGGGCGGCTGGAAACACCATATATTTT	CASSTGGAAGNTIYF
TRBJ2-7	TRBD2	TRBV27	.	TGTGCCAGCAACTCAAAACCCCCCCCTAGCGGGAGGTCCTACGAGCAGTACTTC	CASNSKPPPSGRSYEQYF
TRBJ1-5	.	TRBV29-1	.	TGCAGCGTCCAACAGGGCGGCGGCAATCAGCCCCAGCATTTT	CSVQQGGGNQPQHF
TRBJ1-4	.	TRBV6-5	.	TGTGCCAGCAGTTACTCGATGGGGGCAACTAATGAAAAACTGTTTTTT	CASSYSMGATNEKLFF
TRBJ1-4	TRBD1	TRBV18	.	TGTGCCAGCTCACCTGAAGGGGGCATGGTTGAAAAACTGTTTTTT	CASSPEGGMVEKLFF
TRBJ2-5	TRBD1	TRBV25-1	.	TGTGCCAGCAGGGGACAGGCTTCGGGGGAGACCCAGTACTTC	CASRGQASGETQYF
TRBJ2-3	.	TRBV10-3	few	TGTGCCATCAGTGAGGGGGGAGATACGCAGTATTTT	CAISEGGDTQYF
TRBJ1-2	TRBD1	TRBV6-6	.	TGTGCCAGCAACCGCGCGACAGGGCTAAGTGATGGCTACACCTTC	CASNRATGLSDGYTF
TRBJ1-5	.	TRBV30	.	TGTGCCTTAACCCAACCCCAGCATTTT	CALTQPQHF
TRBJ1-3	.	TRBV6-5	.	TGTGCCAGCAGTAGGGGATGGGGGACTGGAAACACCATATATTTT	CASSRGWGTGNTIYF
TRBJ2-7	TRBD2	TRBV4-3	.	TGCGCCAGCAGCCGCGCGACAACTAGCGGCTCCTACGAGCAGTACTTC	CASSRATTSGSYEQYF
TRBJ2-1	TRBD2	TRBV18	.	TGTGCCAGCTCACCCCCGGGACTAGCGGGAGGGCCATCGAATGAGCAGTTCTTC	CASSPPGLAGGPSNEQFF
TRBJ2-3	.	TRBV5-1	.	TGCGCCAGCAGCCCAGGGACACCGTACACAGATACGCAGTATTTT	CASSPGTPYTDTQYF
TRBJ2-2	.	TRBV30	.	TGTGCCTGGTCTGCGGCCAACACCGGGGAGCTGTTTTTT	CAWSAANTGELFF
TRBJ2-3	.	TRBV4-2	once	TGTGCCAGCAGCCAAGACCGGACGGTAAGCACAGATACGCAGTATTTT	CASSQDRTVSTDTQYF
TRBJ1-6	.	TRBV19	.	TGTGCCAGTAGTAGGCAGGATTCACCCCTCCACTTT	CASSRQDSPLHF
TRBJ1-6	.	TRBV30	few	TGTGCCTGGAGTGTACCCGGGTCACCCCTCCACTTT	CAWSVPGSPLHF
TRBJ2-7	.	TRBV6-5	once	TGTGCCAGCACTCCAGAATGGGGGAACGAGCAGTACTTC	CASTPEWGNEQYF
TRBJ2-3	.	TRBV5-1	.	TGCGCCAGCAGCTTGGCAGGGTTCACAGATACGCAGTATTTT	CASSLAGFTDTQYF
TRBJ2-7	.	TRBV7-2	.	TGTGCCAGCAGCATTACCCTTTCCTACGAGCAGTACTTC	CASSITLSYEQYF
TRBJ1-5	.	TRBV4-1	.	TGCGCCAGCAGCCAAGTATTAGAAGGGGGGATCAGTCAGCCCCAGCATTTT	CASSQVLEGGISQPQHF
TRBJ2-7	.	TRBV27	.	TGTGCCAGCAGTTTATCGAAGGTCTACGAGCAGTACTTC	CASSLSKVYEQYF
TRBJ2-1	.	TRBV5-1	.	TGCGCCAGCAGCTCGGGAAATGAGCAGTTCTTC	CASSSGNEQFF
TRBJ2-2	.	TRBV19	.	TGTGCCACCGCCTTAACTGGGGAGCTGTTTTTT	CATALTGELFF
TRBJ1-6	.	TRBV2	.	TGTGCCAGCAGTGAGCGAACAGTTGATGGTGGTTCACCCCTCCACTTT	CASSERTVDGGSPLHF